Presented here are 17 T cell receptor beta chains from one specimen sequenced in a study of human T cells and chemical hapten exposure. TCRdb reanalysed the RACE reads using MiXCR and keeps one entry per CDR3 protein. The data contain more than 250,000 distinct CDR3 sequences, about 9% of them seen just once; the ten biggest clones take up 2.3%. Noted time point: pre-sensitization, week 0. As to treatment: therapeutic diphenylcyclopropenone sensitization with weekly scalp DPC. The material sequenced was whole blood, taken in connection with sensitization to the hapten diphenylcyclopropenone (DPC). The receptors stem from a woman between 40 and 50 years old with alopecia areata. Some clones in this sample may be carry-over from other donors' samples.

This clonotype was detected ten times or more. This chain joins TRBV4-1 and TRBJ1-3; a possible D gene is TRBD1 (6 bases). The V end lost 1 base, the J end lost 4 bases, and 17 bases lay between the germline ends. Germline V gene lookup returns CDR1 MGHRA and CDR2 YSYEKL. The length of the CDR3 is 17 residues. Here the CDR3 reads CASSQATQGLGGNTIYF. The DNA of the CDR3 is TGCGCCAGCAGCCAAGCAACGCAGGGGCTAGGGGGAAACACCATATATTTT.

This clonotype occurred a few times. The J gene is TRBJ2-7, the V gene TRBV10-3; 8 bases align to TRBD1. Germline CDR1 ENHRY, CDR2 SYGVKD. Germline trimming cut 4 bases from V and 2 bases from J; bases unmatched to any gene: 4. The CDR3 contains 14 residues. The CDR3, as DNA: TGTGCCATCAGTGGACAGGGGACGACCTACGAGCAGTACTTC. Translated: CAISGQGTTYEQYF.

V and J are TRBV7-2 and TRBJ2-2, with 7 positions matching TRBD1. Germline values: CDR1 SGHTA, CDR2 FQGNSA. This CDR3 has 15 residues. The J segment lost 8 bases and the V segment lost 6 bases, leaving 12 bases of the junction unmatched. CDR3 in DNA: TGTGCCAGCAGGTTCGACAGGGTGTCTGCTGGGGAGCTGTTTTTT. Translating it yields CASRFDRVSAGELFF.

The chain is built from TRBV28 and TRBJ2-2; perhaps TRBD2 as D (7 bases). Between the trimmed V and J ends, which lost 6 bases and 6 bases, there was a span of 20 bases. Per germline, CDR1 MDHEN and CDR2 SYDVKM. The CDR3 is 16 residues long. The CDR3 DNA is TGTGCCAGCAGCCCATGGGGGGGCAGTGACTCCGGGGAGCTGTTTTTT. Amino acids: CASSPWGGSDSGELFF. Full variable domain (remainder filled in from reference TRBV28 and TRBJ2-2): DVKVTQSSRYLVKRTGEKVFLECVQDMDHENMFWYRQDPGLGLRLIYFSYDVKMKEKGDIPEGYSVSREKKERFSLILESASTNQTSMYLCASSPWGGSDSGELFFGEGSRLTVL.

CDR3 loop: CASSRTGGSETQYF. DNA of the CDR3: TGCGCCAGCAGCAGAACAGGGGGCTCGGAGACCCAGTACTTC. The chain links TRBV5-1 to TRBJ2-5; TRBD1 matches at 9 bases. Germline CDR1 SGHRS, CDR2 YFSETQ. This CDR3 has 14 residues. V lost 4 bases to trimming and J lost 5 bases; unmatched junction nucleotides: 6. Filled out from reference TRBV5-1 and TRBJ2-5, the complete variable domain reads KAGVTQTPRYLIKTRGQQVTLSCSPISGHRSVSWYQQTPGQGLQFLFEYFSETQRNKGNFPGRFSGRQFSNSRSEMNVSTLELGDSALYLCASSRTGGSETQYFGPGTRLLVL.

V and J are TRBV2 and TRBJ2-3, with no clear D. In germline, CDR1 is SNHLY, CDR2 FYNNEI. V was pared by 1 base and J by 2 bases, with 10 bases between. The CDR3 length is 15 residues. The CDR3 DNA reads TGTGCCAGCAGTGAAGACGGTAGATTCACAGATACGCAGTATTTT. Translation gives CASSEDGRFTDTQYF.

This chain joins TRBV13 and TRBJ2-7, with a weak D call TRBD2 (6 bases). Trimming stripped 3 bases from V and 7 bases from J, with 19 bases between. CDR3 length equals 15 residues. Germline V lookup: CDR1 PRHDT, CDR2 FYEKMQ (reference sequence). Here the CDR3 DNA reads TGTGCCAGCAGCTTTAGCAGGAACGGGAGAGGGGAGCAGTACTTC. This codes for CASSFSRNGRGEQYF.

This clonotype was seen a handful of times. The chain is built from TRBV20-1 and TRBJ2-7; TRBD1 agrees at 8 bases. Germline V gene data show CDR1 as DFQATT and CDR2 as SNEGSKA (reference sequence). This CDR3 spans 13 amino acids. Trimming took 6 bases from V and 4 from J; bases not matched to a gene: 8. The CDR3: CSAERTGLYEQYF. CDR3 coding DNA: TGCAGTGCGGAGCGGACAGGGCTTTACGAGCAGTACTTC.

This clonotype has just a few counts. This chain uses TRBV3-1 with TRBJ2-2; the D gene could be TRBD1 or TRBD2 (5 bases each). The CDR3 spans 12 residues. Per the germline V gene, CDR1 is LGHDT and CDR2 is YNNKEL (reference sequence). Trimming stripped 3 bases from V and 7 bases from J, with 6 bases between. The CDR3 protein is CASSQGVGELFF. CDR3 DNA sequence: TGTGCCAGCAGCCAGGGGGTCGGGGAGCTGTTTTTT. Variable domain in full (rest from reference TRBV3-1 and TRBJ2-2): DTAVSQTPKYLVTQMGNDKSIKCEQNLGHDTMYWYKQDSKKFLKIMFSYNNKELIINETVPNRFSPKSPDKAHLNLHINSLELGDSAVYFCASSQGVGELFFGEGSRLTVL.

This clonotype was counted a few times. V and J are TRBV5-6 and TRBJ2-1, with TRBD1 as a possible D gene (5 bases). Per germline, CDR1 SGHDT and CDR2 YYEEEE. With 6 bases removed from V and 8 bases from J, the gap between germline ends came to 18 bases. The CDR3 extends over 14 amino acids. The CDR3 region has the DNA TGTGCCAGCACTAAAAACGCCAGGGCTGATGAGCAGTTCTTC. Its protein is CASTKNARADEQFF.

V and J are TRBV29-1 and TRBJ1-1; D gene ambiguous. V lost 7 bases and J 0 bases, leaving 9 bases between the germline ends. This CDR3 has 12 amino acids. Looked up from germline, CDR1 is SQVTM and CDR2 is ANQGSEA. CDR3 sequence (DNA): TGCAGCGCCATCGGCTTGAACACTGAAGCTTTCTTT. The encoded protein is CSAIGLNTEAFF. Variable domain in full (rest from reference TRBV29-1 and TRBJ1-1): SAVISQKPSRDICQRGTSLTIQCQVDSQVTMMFWYRQQPGQSLTLIATANQGSEATYESGFVIDKFPISRPNLTFSTLTVSNMSPEDSSIYLCSAIGLNTEAFFGQGTRLTVV.

In its sample, this clonotype was seen many times. J is TRBJ2-1 and V is TRBV11-2; 7 positions agree with TRBD2. Trimming removed 5 bases from V and 5 bases from J; junction bases left unmatched: 9. This CDR3 is built from 15 residues. Germline V CDR1 and CDR2: SGHAT, FQNNGV. The CDR3 nucleotides are TGTGCCAGCAGCCTCCTGATGGGAGGGAACAATGAGCAGTTCTTC. This sequence encodes CASSLLMGGNNEQFF.

There are a few counts of this clonotype. The rearrangement uses TRBV12-3 or TRBV12-4 and TRBJ2-7; the D gene is possibly TRBD2 (5 bases). CDR3 size: 13 residues. V lost 3 bases, J lost 4 bases, and 10 bases lay in between. The DNA of the CDR3 is TGTGCCAGCAGTTTTGACCGGGAATACGAGCAGTACTTC. Protein product: CASSFDREYEQYF.

This chain uses TRBV19 with TRBJ1-2, with no clear D. The germline V gene encodes CDR1 LNHDA and CDR2 SQIVND (reference sequence). Deletions cut 0 bases from V and 3 bases from J, with 8 bases between. The CDR3 runs to 14 residues. CDR3 DNA: TGTGCCAGTAGTATAGATCTGAGAGACTATGGCTACACCTTC. Translated: CASSIDLRDYGYTF.

The gene calls are TRBV10-3 and TRBJ1-1; 8 bases align to TRBD1. J was trimmed by 0 bases and V by 6 bases; bases with no gene match: 6. Germline values: CDR1 ENHRY, CDR2 SYGVKD. The CDR3 runs to 15 residues. In DNA form, the CDR3 reads TGTGCCATCAGGACAGGGGCTCAAATGAACACTGAAGCTTTCTTT. Protein sequence: CAIRTGAQMNTEAFF.

The gene calls are TRBV24-1 and TRBJ1-2; D is unclear. CDR3 length: 13 amino acids. The V gene's germline CDR1 is KGHDR and CDR2 SFDVKD. V was trimmed by 1 base and J by 7 bases, leaving 9 bases between them. The CDR3 region has the DNA TGTGCCACCAGTGATTTATTCATTTCTGGCTACACCTTC. Translation: CATSDLFISGYTF.

This clonotype turned up a few times. This chain links TRBV5-6 with TRBJ1-6, with 7 bases fitting TRBD1. V lost 1 base to trimming and J lost 9 bases; unmatched junction nucleotides: 10. Germline V gene sequence: CDR1 SGHDT, CDR2 YYEEEE. The CDR3 runs to 16 residues. The CDR3 loop is CASSLSPGGYGSPLHF. CDR3 nucleotides: TGTGCCAGCAGCTTGTCTCCAGGGGGGTATGGTTCACCCCTCCACTTT.